A selection of T cell receptor beta chains follows, all from one sample in a study of blood T cell repertoires in COVID-19. Assay: immunoSEQ multiplex PCR; the TCRdb copy retains only in-frame clones and omits some. The sample contains under 200,000 clones, about four fifths of which appear only once. The sample comprised peripheral blood. Source of these receptors: a woman aged 60 to 75 with COVID-19, enrolled during active disease. CDR3s include the opening cysteine and the closing phenylalanine or tryptophan. Each record gives: J gene, V gene, clone size, D gene, CDR3 protein, CDR3 DNA. A D gene is named only where the DNA matches it firmly. Part of the rows lack a size; the others show once, few, many or a class for expanded clones.

j_call: TRBJ2-3
v_call: TRBV10-3
clone_size: .
d_call: .
cdr3_aa: CAISDIALTDTQYF
cdr3_nt: TGTGCCATCAGTGATATAGCGCTCACAGATACGCAGTATTTT

j_call: TRBJ2-1
v_call: TRBV30
clone_size: .
d_call: .
cdr3_aa: CAWNAGQYNEQFF
cdr3_nt: TGTGCCTGGAATGCGGGCCAATACAATGAGCAGTTCTTC

j_call: TRBJ2-1
v_call: TRBV9
clone_size: .
d_call: TRBD2
cdr3_aa: CASSVFSGGANEQFF
cdr3_nt: TGTGCCAGCAGCGTATTTAGCGGGGGGGCGAATGAGCAGTTCTTC

j_call: TRBJ1-4
v_call: TRBV9
clone_size: .
d_call: .
cdr3_aa: CASSPDLRQNEKLFF
cdr3_nt: TGTGCCAGCAGCCCCGACTTACGGCAGAATGAAAAACTGTTTTTT

j_call: TRBJ1-1
v_call: TRBV2
clone_size: few
d_call: TRBD1
cdr3_aa: CASSGDRGLVEAFF
cdr3_nt: TGTGCCAGCAGTGGGGACAGGGGGCTGGTTGAAGCTTTCTTT

j_call: TRBJ2-3
v_call: TRBV3-1/TRBV3-2
clone_size: .
d_call: .
cdr3_aa: CASSQDRAGDTQYF
cdr3_nt: TGTGCCAGCAGCCAAGACAGGGCAGGTGATACGCAGTATTTT

j_call: TRBJ2-5
v_call: TRBV11-1
clone_size: .
d_call: TRBD2
cdr3_aa: CASSPRLREGRETQYF
cdr3_nt: TGTGCCAGCAGCCCCCGGTTGAGGGAGGGTAGGGAGACCCAGTACTTC

j_call: TRBJ2-5
v_call: TRBV3-1/TRBV3-2
clone_size: .
d_call: .
cdr3_aa: CASSRGAETQYF
cdr3_nt: TGTGCCAGCAGCCGGGGAGCAGAGACCCAGTACTTC

j_call: TRBJ2-7
v_call: TRBV6-5
clone_size: .
d_call: TRBD1
cdr3_aa: CASSYWTGSGHEQYF
cdr3_nt: TGTGCCAGCAGTTACTGGACAGGGTCTGGTCACGAGCAGTACTTC

j_call: TRBJ2-5
v_call: TRBV19
clone_size: .
d_call: .
cdr3_aa: CATQSIGGLQETQYF
cdr3_nt: TGTGCCACCCAGAGTATTGGGGGCCTCCAAGAGACCCAGTACTTC

j_call: TRBJ2-4
v_call: TRBV19
clone_size: .
d_call: TRBD2
cdr3_aa: CASSNREGMNIQYF
cdr3_nt: TGTGCCAGTAGTAATAGGGAGGGAATGAACATTCAGTACTTC

j_call: TRBJ2-2
v_call: TRBV7-2
clone_size: few
d_call: .
cdr3_aa: CASSPAGVLASTGELFF
cdr3_nt: TGTGCCAGCAGCCCGGCTGGAGTGCTAGCGAGCACCGGGGAGCTGTTTTTT

j_call: TRBJ2-2
v_call: TRBV19
clone_size: few
d_call: .
cdr3_aa: CASSQGSNTGELFF
cdr3_nt: TGTGCCAGTAGTCAGGGGAGTAACACCGGGGAGCTGTTTTTT

j_call: TRBJ2-5
v_call: TRBV5-1
clone_size: .
d_call: TRBD2
cdr3_aa: CASSPGLAGTGYQETQYF
cdr3_nt: TGCGCCAGCAGCCCCGGACTAGCGGGGACCGGGTACCAAGAGACCCAGTACTTC

j_call: TRBJ2-5
v_call: TRBV2
clone_size: .
d_call: .
cdr3_aa: CASKVLAETQYF
cdr3_nt: TGTGCCAGCAAGGTTTTAGCAGAGACCCAGTACTTC

j_call: TRBJ2-7
v_call: TRBV7-8
clone_size: once
d_call: TRBD2
cdr3_aa: CASTGSGLANHEQYF
cdr3_nt: TGTGCCAGCACAGGATCTGGACTAGCTAACCACGAGCAGTACTTC

j_call: TRBJ2-1
v_call: TRBV7-2
clone_size: .
d_call: .
cdr3_aa: CASSLSWRGYNEQFF
cdr3_nt: TGTGCCAGCAGCTTAAGTTGGCGGGGCTACAATGAGCAGTTCTTC

j_call: TRBJ2-1
v_call: TRBV15
clone_size: .
d_call: TRBD2
cdr3_aa: CATSSPGTSGRGGYNEQFF
cdr3_nt: TGTGCCACCAGCAGCCCCGGGACTAGCGGGAGAGGAGGTTACAATGAGCAGTTCTTC

j_call: TRBJ2-2
v_call: TRBV11-3
clone_size: .
d_call: TRBD1
cdr3_aa: CASSPRDRGSGELFF
cdr3_nt: TGTGCCAGCAGCCCCCGGGACAGGGGCTCCGGGGAGCTGTTTTTT

j_call: TRBJ2-5
v_call: TRBV11-2
clone_size: .
d_call: TRBD1
cdr3_aa: CASSAPRGLGVETQYF
cdr3_nt: TGTGCCAGCAGCGCCCCCAGGGGGCTAGGGGTGGAGACCCAGTACTTC

j_call: TRBJ2-1
v_call: TRBV19
clone_size: .
d_call: TRBD1
cdr3_aa: CASSATGGGGNEQFF
cdr3_nt: TGTGCCAGTAGTGCGACAGGGGGCGGTGGAAATGAGCAGTTCTTC

j_call: TRBJ2-1
v_call: TRBV24-1
clone_size: .
d_call: .
cdr3_aa: CATSGQGIGDEQFF
cdr3_nt: TGTGCCACCAGTGGGCAGGGAATTGGGGATGAGCAGTTCTTC

j_call: TRBJ1-2
v_call: TRBV6-2/TRBV6-3
clone_size: .
d_call: .
cdr3_aa: CASSTGQSYGYTF
cdr3_nt: TGTGCCAGCAGTACCGGACAGAGTTATGGCTACACCTTC

j_call: TRBJ1-1
v_call: TRBV3-1/TRBV3-2
clone_size: .
d_call: .
cdr3_aa: CASSPSRDTEAFF
cdr3_nt: TGTGCCAGCAGCCCATCCAGGGACACTGAAGCTTTCTTT

j_call: TRBJ1-4
v_call: TRBV10-3
clone_size: .
d_call: .
cdr3_aa: CAISPENEKLFF
cdr3_nt: TGTGCCATCTCGCCGGAGAATGAAAAACTGTTTTTT

j_call: TRBJ2-7
v_call: TRBV7-8
clone_size: .
d_call: TRBD2
cdr3_aa: CASSLAGLAGGPRREQYF
cdr3_nt: TGTGCCAGCAGCTTAGCTGGGCTAGCGGGAGGGCCACGGCGAGAGCAGTACTTC

j_call: TRBJ2-1
v_call: TRBV7-2
clone_size: .
d_call: TRBD2
cdr3_aa: CASRFRMAGGNEQFF
cdr3_nt: TGTGCCAGCAGGTTCCGGATGGCGGGGGGCAATGAGCAGTTCTTC

j_call: TRBJ2-2
v_call: TRBV28
clone_size: .
d_call: .
cdr3_aa: CASSFLSGELFF
cdr3_nt: TGTGCCAGCAGTTTTTTATCCGGGGAGCTGTTTTTT

j_call: TRBJ1-5
v_call: TRBV3-1/TRBV3-2
clone_size: few
d_call: .
cdr3_aa: CASSQGANQPQHF
cdr3_nt: TGTGCCAGCAGCCAAGGGGCTAATCAGCCCCAGCATTTT

j_call: TRBJ1-2
v_call: TRBV5-1
clone_size: .
d_call: .
cdr3_aa: CASSLERTAYGYTF
cdr3_nt: TGCGCCAGCAGCTTGGAAAGGACAGCCTATGGCTACACCTTC

j_call: TRBJ2-2
v_call: TRBV29-1
clone_size: once
d_call: TRBD2
cdr3_aa: CSVVKRGNTGELFF
cdr3_nt: TGCAGCGTTGTCAAGCGGGGGAACACCGGGGAGCTGTTTTTT

j_call: TRBJ1-1
v_call: TRBV6-8
clone_size: few
d_call: .
cdr3_aa: CASGEGEGTEAFF
cdr3_nt: TGTGCCAGCGGTGAGGGAGAAGGCACTGAAGCTTTCTTT

j_call: TRBJ1-1
v_call: TRBV19
clone_size: .
d_call: .
cdr3_aa: CASRRPSGGMNTEAFF
cdr3_nt: TGTGCCAGTAGGAGACCCTCGGGGGGGATGAACACTGAAGCTTTCTTT

j_call: TRBJ1-5
v_call: TRBV7-8
clone_size: .
d_call: TRBD1
cdr3_aa: CASSLVAGQGKMPQHF
cdr3_nt: TGTGCCAGCAGCTTAGTAGCGGGACAGGGAAAAATGCCCCAGCATTTT

j_call: TRBJ2-1
v_call: TRBV6-5
clone_size: .
d_call: .
cdr3_aa: CASSFVSSYNEQFF
cdr3_nt: TGTGCCAGCAGTTTTGTTAGCTCCTACAATGAGCAGTTCTTC

j_call: TRBJ2-5
v_call: TRBV11-3
clone_size: once
d_call: .
cdr3_aa: CASSLGSGEAETQYF
cdr3_nt: TGTGCCAGCAGCTTAGGTTCCGGGGAGGCGGAGACCCAGTACTTC

j_call: TRBJ1-1
v_call: TRBV10-3
clone_size: .
d_call: TRBD1
cdr3_aa: CAISNRGQGAEAFF
cdr3_nt: TGTGCCATCAGTAACAGGGGGCAGGGGGCTGAAGCTTTCTTT

j_call: TRBJ1-4
v_call: TRBV5-1
clone_size: .
d_call: .
cdr3_aa: CASSGNTGSGEKLFF
cdr3_nt: TGCGCCAGCAGCGGCAACACAGGGAGCGGTGAAAAACTGTTTTTT

j_call: TRBJ1-2
v_call: TRBV6-1
clone_size: once
d_call: .
cdr3_aa: CASSDSGGLGGYTF
cdr3_nt: TGTGCCAGCAGTGATAGTGGGGGCTTGGGTGGCTACACCTTC

j_call: TRBJ1-1
v_call: TRBV29-1
clone_size: once
d_call: TRBD1
cdr3_aa: CSVEGTGLIEAFF
cdr3_nt: TGCAGCGTCGAGGGGACAGGACTAATTGAAGCTTTCTTT

j_call: TRBJ2-6
v_call: TRBV5-6
clone_size: .
d_call: .
cdr3_aa: CASSLGPDRLSGANVLTF
cdr3_nt: TGTGCCAGCAGCTTGGGGCCTGACAGGCTCTCTGGGGCCAACGTCCTGACTTTC

j_call: TRBJ1-2
v_call: TRBV5-4
clone_size: .
d_call: .
cdr3_aa: CASSVPGEGYGYTF
cdr3_nt: TGTGCCAGCAGCGTACCCGGGGAAGGCTATGGCTACACCTTC

j_call: TRBJ1-2
v_call: TRBV5-6
clone_size: .
d_call: TRBD1
cdr3_aa: CASSLVGQGARNYGYTF
cdr3_nt: TGTGCCAGCAGCTTGGTAGGACAGGGGGCGAGGAACTATGGCTACACCTTC

j_call: TRBJ1-5
v_call: TRBV28
clone_size: .
d_call: TRBD1
cdr3_aa: CASSDPGQGVQPQHF
cdr3_nt: TGTGCCAGCAGTGACCCCGGACAGGGTGTTCAGCCCCAGCATTTT

j_call: TRBJ1-1
v_call: TRBV14
clone_size: .
d_call: .
cdr3_aa: CASRPLGLGGSTEAFF
cdr3_nt: TGTGCCAGCAGACCGCTCGGGCTAGGGGGAAGTACTGAAGCTTTCTTT

j_call: TRBJ1-2
v_call: TRBV2
clone_size: .
d_call: .
cdr3_aa: CASRTGINRYGYTF
cdr3_nt: TGTGCCAGCAGGACAGGTATCAACCGCTATGGCTACACCTTC

j_call: TRBJ2-7
v_call: TRBV7-2
clone_size: .
d_call: .
cdr3_aa: CASSWFGGPYEQYF
cdr3_nt: TGTGCCAGCAGCTGGTTCGGGGGTCCCTACGAGCAGTACTTC

j_call: TRBJ1-1
v_call: TRBV7-9
clone_size: .
d_call: .
cdr3_aa: CASSFAQGEAFF
cdr3_nt: TGTGCCAGCAGCTTTGCTCAGGGTGAAGCTTTCTTT

j_call: TRBJ2-3
v_call: TRBV5-1
clone_size: .
d_call: .
cdr3_aa: CASSFISGTDTQYF
cdr3_nt: TGCGCCAGCAGCTTTATTTCCGGGACAGATACGCAGTATTTT

j_call: TRBJ2-1
v_call: TRBV24-1
clone_size: .
d_call: .
cdr3_aa: CATSDLISQFF
cdr3_nt: TGTGCCACCAGTGATTTGATTAGTCAGTTCTTC

j_call: TRBJ1-3
v_call: TRBV9
clone_size: .
d_call: .
cdr3_aa: CASSDSKTGTNTIYF
cdr3_nt: TGTGCCAGCAGCGACTCGAAGACAGGAACAAACACCATATATTTT